Listed here are 3 T cell receptor beta chains from one sample, sequenced in a study of T cell repertoires in cytomegalovirus infection. These receptors have no identified antigens. Via MiXCR, TCRdb re-called the reads, giving one row per CDR3 protein. The data contain hundreds of thousands of distinct CDR3 sequences, roughly 28% of them singletons. The sequencing here drew on cultured PBMCs, taken from culture after CMV antigen stimulation. Receptor source: a human donor in good health (CMV status not recorded). Some clones in this sample may be carry-over from other donors' samples.

There are a few counts of this clonotype. The chain has TRBV7-9 and TRBJ1-1, with 8 bases aligning to TRBD1. V was pared by 5 bases and J by 5 bases, with 10 bases of the junction left unmatched. Germline CDR1 is SEHNR and CDR2 is FQNEAQ (reference sequence). The CDR3 runs to 15 residues. CDR3 amino acids: CASSPIAGGRTEAFF. The DNA for the CDR3 is TGTGCCAGCAGCCCGATCGCAGGGGGCAGAACTGAAGCTTTCTTT.

This clonotype was seen a handful of times. This sequence joins TRBV18 and TRBJ1-1; 9 positions agree with TRBD1. Unmatched junction bases numbered 4, after V lost 3 bases and J lost 5 bases. Germline V lookup: CDR1 KGHSH, CDR2 LQKENI. The CDR3 spans 14 residues. The CDR3 spells CASSPETGGTEAFF. In DNA form, the CDR3 reads TGTGCCAGCTCACCCGAGACAGGGGGGACTGAAGCTTTCTTT.

The chain combines TRBV7-9 with TRBJ2-3; 7 nucleotides agree with TRBD2. From germline, CDR1 is SEHNR and CDR2 FQNEAQ (reference sequence). Trimming cost V 5 bases and J 6 bases; bases outside gene matches: 8. The CDR3 covers 14 residues. The CDR3 bases are TGTGCCAGCAGCAGAACCGGGGGGTCGGATACGCAGTATTTT. Translation gives CASSRTGGSDTQYF.